The T cell receptor (beta chain) described here comes from a study of CD8 T cells in ankylosing spondylitis. Library preparation for TCR beta used quantitative 5'-RACE with molecular barcodes. TCRdb reprocessed the 5' RACE reads with MiXCR, giving one entry per CDR3 protein. The repertoire holds under 950,000 distinct CDR3 sequences, around 17% seen once, with about 20% in the top ten. This clonotype was found a few times. The antigen remains undetermined. The CDR3 is 15 residues long. CDR1 and CDR2 (germline): LGHDT, YNNKEL (reference sequence). Trimming cost V 4 bases and J 8 bases; bases outside gene matches: 12. Notes on the study in general: In ankylosing spondylitis patients, matched synovial fluid reportedly showed significant enrichment of disease-linked clones. Reactive arthritis synovial fluid and blood were previously reported to contain some motif variants. Disease-linked clones proved CD8+ and comparatively uncommon in peripheral blood. It appeared that ankylosing spondylitis blood was characterized by a TCR beta motif of several highly homologous variants.

This chain connects TRBV3-1 to TRBJ1-1; 8 bases match TRBD1. Sequences were obtained from blood, either unsorted or a sorted T cell fraction (not recorded which). This clonotype was obtained from a male donor with ankylosing spondylitis. The CDR3 region is CASSPRTGKDFEAFF. Here the CDR3 DNA reads TGTGCCAGCAGCCCGCGGACAGGGAAGGATTTCGAAGCTTTCTTT.